These 6 T cell receptor beta chains originate from one sample sequenced in a study of cytomegalovirus exposure and HLA in healthy donors. The PCR was carried out with 60 Vbeta primers and 13 Jbeta primers. Using immunoSEQ multiplex PCR, the repertoire was profiled, and TCRdb retains in-frame clones only, with some absent. The table has 100,000 to 150,000 clones, approximately 80% seen once; the top ten hold around 1.3%. Sequencing input: PBMCs. Every receptor here comes from a girl between 2 and 10 years old in good health and CMV-seronegative.

The chain employs TRBV7-9 and TRBJ1-2, with TRBD1 matching 7 bases. The CDR3 has 14 residues. Germline CDR1 is SEHNR and CDR2 is FQNEAQ (reference sequence). The ends lost 5 bases at V and 5 bases at J; junction bases unmatched: 8. The CDR3 DNA reads as TGTGCCAGCAGCCCAAGACAGGGCGGGTATGGCTACACCTTC. Encoded protein: CASSPRQGGYGYTF.

The chain uses TRBV20-1 and TRBJ1-2; D call uncertain. CDR1 is DFQATT and CDR2 is SNEGSKA in the germline V gene (reference sequence). This CDR3 has 11 amino acids. Trimming removed 3 bases at V and 9 bases at J, with 11 bases between. In DNA form, the CDR3 reads TGCAGTGCTAGTGGTGAGGGTTGCTACACCTTC. Amino acid sequence: CSASGEGCYTF.

Points on this clone: Additional DNA sequences in this sample encode the identical CDR3. The rearrangement links TRBV19 to TRBJ2-1, with D perhaps matching TRBD1 (5 bases). Trimming stripped 2 bases from V and 4 bases from J, with 9 bases between. Germline V CDR1 and CDR2: LNHDA, SQIVND (reference sequence). The CDR3 sequence is 14 residues long. The CDR3 DNA reads TGTGCCAGTAGTATAAGGGGAAGTTACAATGAGCAGTTCTTC. Translated, it gives CASSIRGSYNEQFF. The whole variable domain, filled in from reference TRBV19 and TRBJ2-1, reads DGGITQSPKYLFRKEGQNVTLSCEQNLNHDAMYWYRQDPGQGLRLIYYSQIVNDFQKGDIAEGYSVSREKKESFPLTVTSAQKNPTAFYLCASSIRGSYNEQFFGPGTRLTVL.

This chain connects TRBV21-1 to TRBJ2-3; the D call of TRBD2 is as the table states it, not checked on the DNA. TRBV21-1 counts as a pseudogene. The CDR3 consists of 19 residues. The CDR3 loop reads CASSSLPPTSGGKTDTQYF. CDR3 coding DNA: TGTGCCAGCAGCTCGCTCCCCCCGACTAGCGGGGGGAAGACAGATACGCAGTATTTT.

The table lists this clone with a few counts. J is TRBJ2-5 and V is TRBV4-2; 9 bases fit TRBD2. CDR1 is LGHNA, CDR2 YNFKEQ, per germline. The length of the CDR3 is 15 residues. The V gene end was trimmed by 0 bases and the J gene end by 1 base; junction bases not matched to a gene: 0. CDR3 sequence reads: CASSQERGGQETQYF. In nucleotides, the CDR3 is TGTGCCAGCAGCCAAGAGCGGGGGGGCCAAGAGACCCAGTACTTC.

The chain uses TRBV18 and TRBJ1-5; 9 nucleotides align to TRBD1. From germline, CDR1 is KGHSH and CDR2 LQKENI. This CDR3 comprises 16 residues. J lost 4 bases, V lost 3 bases, and 7 bases had no gene match. CDR3 nucleotides: TGTGCCAGCTCACCGTTCCGGGACAGGGAAAATCAGCCCCAGCATTTT. Protein: CASSPFRDRENQPQHF.